The 20 T cell receptor beta chains below all came from one sample that was sequenced in a study of regulatory T cells in long-lasting Graves disease. This sample's time point: newly diagnosed GD, antithyroid drugs for less than 3 months. PBMC RNA served as the TCR library source. Library construction for TCR beta used iRepertoire HTBI primers and Arm-PCR of CDR3 regions. TCRdb fed the multiplex PCR reads into MiXCR, producing one record per CDR3 protein. The data show some 220,000 distinct CDR3 sequences, roughly 18% seen once. In addition, the sample was reused for a study of T cells in Graves' hyperthyroidism and ophthalmopathy.

Sequenced here: peripheral blood mononuclear cells (PBMCs), sampled at new diagnosis, from a patient treated with antithyroid drugs. These receptors all come from a woman in her twenties or thirties with Graves disease.

The chain couples TRBV12-3 or TRBV12-4 to TRBJ2-5; TRBD2 aligns across 11 bases. With 7 bases clipped from V and 5 bases from J, the junction kept 9 bases outside the gene matches. The CDR3 is 15 residues long. The chain's CDR3 is CASTISGRAEETQYF. CDR3 DNA sequence: TGTGCCAGCACCATTAGCGGGAGGGCCGAGGAGACCCAGTACTTC.

This sequence joins TRBV19 and TRBJ2-1, with 10 bases aligning to TRBD2. The CDR3 has 16 residues. Germline V gene data show CDR1 as LNHDA and CDR2 as SQIVND (reference sequence). J lost 7 bases, V lost 5 bases, and 11 bases had no gene match. DNA for the CDR3: TGTGCCAGTAGTCCCAGTCTAGCGGGAGTGGGAAATGAGCAGTTCTTC. Its protein product is CASSPSLAGVGNEQFF.

This clonotype has just a few counts. V usage is TRBV19 and J usage is TRBJ1-5; no clear D gene. The CDR3 length is 13 residues. Germline CDR1 reads LNHDA; CDR2 reads SQIVND (reference sequence). V shed 4 bases and J shed 6 bases, with 10 bases lying between them. CDR3 DNA sequence: TGTGCCAGTAGTAACGGGGTCGGTCAGCCCCAGCATTTT. Translating gives CASSNGVGQPQHF.

This clonotype was found once. With only one base between it and a far larger clone, this is likely a read error. This CDR3 is missing its conserved last phenylalanine or tryptophan, likely due to a read error. The V call is TRBV3-1, the J call TRBJ2-2, with TRBD1 matching 9 bases. The CDR3 is 16 amino acids. CDR1 is LGHDT, CDR2 YNNKEL, per germline (reference sequence). Trimming cost V 6 bases and J 3 bases; bases outside gene matches: 8. The CDR3 DNA reads TGTGCCAGCAGTCCCGGACAGGGGTTCTACACCGGGGAGCTGTTTCTT. As protein: CASSPGQGFYTGELFL.

This clonotype was found many times. V is TRBV7-9 and J is TRBJ1-5; D call uncertain. With 8 bases removed from V and 3 bases from J, the gap between germline ends came to 11 bases. The germline CDR1 and CDR2 sequences are SEHNR and FQNEAQ (reference sequence). There are 13 residues in the CDR3. The CDR3 sequence is CASGDSDNQPQHF. CDR3 DNA sequence: TGTGCCAGCGGAGACTCGGACAATCAGCCCCAGCATTTT.

The CDR3 spells CASSLGTAQETQYF. The CDR3 region has the DNA TGTGCCAGCAGCCTAGGGACAGCCCAAGAGACCCAGTACTTC. V is TRBV5-4 and J is TRBJ2-5; 7 nucleotides agree with TRBD1. V lost 4 bases to trimming and J lost 1 base; unmatched junction nucleotides: 4. Germline V lookup: CDR1 SGHNT, CDR2 YYREEE (reference sequence). This CDR3 contains 14 residues.

There are many counts of this clonotype. The V gene is TRBV14, the J gene TRBJ2-2; no firm D call. V lost 4 bases and J lost 0, with 12 bases in between. Germline-derived CDR1 and CDR2 are SGHDN and FVKESK. The CDR3 totals 16 residues. The CDR3 nucleotides are TGTGCCAGCAGCCGCGGTCAAGCCGCGAACACCGGGGAGCTGTTTTTT. Translating it yields CASSRGQAANTGELFF.

This clonotype was counted at least ten times. This chain links TRBV20-1 with TRBJ2-7, with D perhaps matching TRBD1 (7 bases). This CDR3 region has 14 residues. CDR1 and CDR2 (germline): DFQATT, SNEGSKA (reference sequence). With 2 bases removed from V and 4 bases from J, the gap between germline ends came to 15 bases. CDR3 loop: CSARSGGFSYEQYF. CDR3 bases: TGCAGTGCTAGATCAGGGGGGTTCTCATACGAGCAGTACTTC.

This clonotype is termed hyperexpanded. The CDR3 loop is CATSRLGQVDEKLFF. CDR3 sequence (DNA): TGTGCCACCAGCAGACTAGGACAGGTGGATGAAAAACTGTTTTTT. The J gene is TRBJ1-4, the V gene TRBV28; 7 bases are shared with TRBD1. After removal of 10 bases from V and 6 bases from J, the junction contained 14 bases not matched to a gene. Germline lookup yields CDR1 MDHEN and CDR2 SYDVKM. CDR3 size: 15 residues.

This clonotype appeared many times. V and J are TRBV2 and TRBJ2-2, with 11 bases that match TRBD2. CDR3 length equals 17 residues. V was clipped by 6 bases and J by 4 bases; unmatched bases: 10. The V gene's germline CDR1 is SNHLY and CDR2 FYNNEI. DNA for the CDR3: TGTGCCAGCAGAAGAGGGGCTAGCGGGGGGATCACCGGGGAGCTGTTTTTT. Its translation: CASRRGASGGITGELFF.

This clonotype was seen repeatedly, ten times or more. As DNA, the CDR3 is TGTGCCAGCAATTGGGGAGCGGGAGGGGGGAATGAGCAGTTCTTC. It yields the protein CASNWGAGGGNEQFF. The V gene is TRBV2, the J gene TRBJ2-1, with 10 positions matching TRBD2. V lost 7 bases to trimming and J lost 7 bases; unmatched junction nucleotides: 10. This CDR3 is 15 amino acids long. From germline, CDR1 is SNHLY and CDR2 FYNNEI.

In its sample, this clonotype was seen many times. The J gene is TRBJ2-1, the V gene TRBV28; TRBD2 matches at 12 bases. This CDR3 comprises 13 residues. After removal of 9 bases from V and 13 bases from J, the junction contained 10 bases not matched to a gene. Per germline, CDR1 MDHEN and CDR2 SYDVKM. CDR3 DNA sequence: TGTGCCAGTACCCCACTAGCGGGAGGCCCCCAGTTCTTC. This translates into CASTPLAGGPQFF.

This clonotype was seen a few times. This could be a read error, since a much larger clone is one nucleotide away. This chain links TRBV27 with TRBJ2-1; D perhaps matches TRBD1 (5 bases). V lost 2 bases to trimming and J lost 10 bases, with 15 bases between them. This CDR3 is 14 amino acids long. Germline loops: CDR1 MNHEY, CDR2 SMNVEV (reference sequence). The CDR3, as DNA: TGTGCCAGCAGTTTAATCCAGGGCTCCTACGAGCAGTTCTTC. Translating it yields CASSLIQGSYEQFF.

This clonotype appeared many times. V and J are TRBV20-1 and TRBJ1-4; D unclear. The ends were cut back, 4 bases at V and 3 bases at J, with 15 bases in the middle. This CDR3 has 15 residues. Per the germline V gene, CDR1 is DFQATT and CDR2 is SNEGSKA (reference sequence). CDR3 amino acids: CSAIPDRWANEKLFF. The DNA of the CDR3 is TGCAGTGCTATCCCAGACCGATGGGCTAATGAAAAACTGTTTTTT.

This clonotype was observed many times. The V call is TRBV28, the J call TRBJ1-5, with D unclear. V dropped 3 bases and J dropped 2 bases, with 8 bases sitting between them. Germline V gene lookup returns CDR1 MDHEN and CDR2 SYDVKM. CDR3 length equals 14 residues. The CDR3 nucleotides read TGTGCCAGCAGTTTGTTTCAGGGCAATCAGCCCCAGCATTTT. Translated, it gives CASSLFQGNQPQHF.

This clonotype was seen a handful of times. This CDR3 is CASSLGGASTNEKLFF. DNA for the CDR3: TGCGCCAGCAGCTTGGGGGGAGCCTCAACTAATGAAAAACTGTTTTTT. The V and J genes are TRBV5-1 and TRBJ1-4, with D hard to call. The germline gives CDR1 SGHRS, CDR2 YFSETQ. Trimming left V 0 bases short and J 0 bases short, with 9 bases between. CDR3 length equals 16 residues. Filled out from reference TRBV5-1 and TRBJ1-4, the complete variable domain reads KAGVTQTPRYLIKTRGQQVTLSCSPISGHRSVSWYQQTPGQGLQFLFEYFSETQRNKGNFPGRFSGRQFSNSRSEMNVSTLELGDSALYLCASSLGGASTNEKLFFGSGTQLSVL.

The chain uses TRBV12-3 or TRBV12-4 and TRBJ1-4; unclear D gene. V was cut by 0 bases and J by 7 bases, with 9 bases left in between. The CDR3 is 14 amino acids. CDR3 sequence reads: CASSLARKSEKLFF. CDR3 sequence (DNA): TGTGCCAGCAGTTTAGCACGGAAAAGTGAAAAACTGTTTTTT.

This clonotype occurred many times. J is TRBJ1-5 and V is TRBV2, with D perhaps TRBD1 (5 bases). CDR3 length: 14 amino acids. The germline CDR1 and CDR2 sequences are SNHLY and FYNNEI. V shed 2 bases and J shed 1 base, with 6 bases lying between them. The CDR3 nucleotides read TGTGCCAGCAGTGAACAGGGCAGCAATCAGCCCCAGCATTTT. Amino acid sequence: CASSEQGSNQPQHF.

There are many counts of this clonotype. V usage is TRBV11-2 and J usage is TRBJ1-1; D is undetermined. The CDR3 is 14 residues long. V lost 3 bases and J 0 bases, leaving 8 bases between the germline ends. In germline, CDR1 is SGHAT, CDR2 FQNNGV. The CDR3 here is CASSFPLLNTEAFF. The CDR3 DNA sequence: TGTGCCAGCAGCTTCCCGCTCTTGAACACTGAAGCTTTCTTT.

The chain couples TRBV7-6 to TRBJ2-5, with 10 bases identical to TRBD2. CDR1 is SGHVS and CDR2 is FNYEAQ in the germline V gene. CDR3 length: 17 amino acids. The J segment lost 1 base and the V segment lost 2 bases, leaving 7 bases of the junction unmatched. Here the CDR3 reads CASSLLAGGRIQETQYF. The CDR3 nucleotides are TGTGCCAGCAGCTTATTAGCGGGGGGACGGATCCAAGAGACCCAGTACTTC.